This T cell receptor (beta chain) was recorded in a study of T cell repertoires in cytomegalovirus infection. Overall study context: Selected CMV epitopes included recently identified HLA-C-restricted ones as well as well-studied HLA-B-restricted ones. Matching HLA type, along with CMV infection, was indicated by public TCR beta signatures. Study results and limitations: HLA-C-restricted CMV-specific TCR beta clonotypes were dominant in the ex vivo response. CMV carriers having the relevant HLA were flagged by cumulative public TCR beta family frequency.

TCRdb used MiXCR to reprocess the reads, holding one entry per CDR3 protein. This table holds a few hundred thousand distinct CDR3 sequences, 35% to 50% found once. In regard to this clonotype: Antigen unknown.

This CDR3 region has 19 residues. Germline V gene lookup returns CDR1 LNHDA and CDR2 SQIVND (reference sequence). The V and J ends lost 3 bases and 7 bases respectively, with 28 bases between them. The rearrangement joins TRBV19 to TRBJ2-1; TRBD1 might be the D (6 bases). The sample was cultured PBMCs, taken from culture after CMV antigen stimulation. The receptor was derived from a human donor in good health (CMV status not recorded). Some clones in this sample may be carry-over from other donors' samples. The CDR3 here is CASSIGHPQYRVTGNEQFF. The CDR3, as DNA: TGTGCCAGTAGTATTGGACATCCCCAATACAGGGTGACGGGGAATGAGCAGTTCTTC. The full variable domain, completed using reference TRBV19 and TRBJ2-1, is DGGITQSPKYLFRKEGQNVTLSCEQNLNHDAMYWYRQDPGQGLRLIYYSQIVNDFQKGDIAEGYSVSREKKESFPLTVTSAQKNPTAFYLCASSIGHPQYRVTGNEQFFGPGTRLTVL.